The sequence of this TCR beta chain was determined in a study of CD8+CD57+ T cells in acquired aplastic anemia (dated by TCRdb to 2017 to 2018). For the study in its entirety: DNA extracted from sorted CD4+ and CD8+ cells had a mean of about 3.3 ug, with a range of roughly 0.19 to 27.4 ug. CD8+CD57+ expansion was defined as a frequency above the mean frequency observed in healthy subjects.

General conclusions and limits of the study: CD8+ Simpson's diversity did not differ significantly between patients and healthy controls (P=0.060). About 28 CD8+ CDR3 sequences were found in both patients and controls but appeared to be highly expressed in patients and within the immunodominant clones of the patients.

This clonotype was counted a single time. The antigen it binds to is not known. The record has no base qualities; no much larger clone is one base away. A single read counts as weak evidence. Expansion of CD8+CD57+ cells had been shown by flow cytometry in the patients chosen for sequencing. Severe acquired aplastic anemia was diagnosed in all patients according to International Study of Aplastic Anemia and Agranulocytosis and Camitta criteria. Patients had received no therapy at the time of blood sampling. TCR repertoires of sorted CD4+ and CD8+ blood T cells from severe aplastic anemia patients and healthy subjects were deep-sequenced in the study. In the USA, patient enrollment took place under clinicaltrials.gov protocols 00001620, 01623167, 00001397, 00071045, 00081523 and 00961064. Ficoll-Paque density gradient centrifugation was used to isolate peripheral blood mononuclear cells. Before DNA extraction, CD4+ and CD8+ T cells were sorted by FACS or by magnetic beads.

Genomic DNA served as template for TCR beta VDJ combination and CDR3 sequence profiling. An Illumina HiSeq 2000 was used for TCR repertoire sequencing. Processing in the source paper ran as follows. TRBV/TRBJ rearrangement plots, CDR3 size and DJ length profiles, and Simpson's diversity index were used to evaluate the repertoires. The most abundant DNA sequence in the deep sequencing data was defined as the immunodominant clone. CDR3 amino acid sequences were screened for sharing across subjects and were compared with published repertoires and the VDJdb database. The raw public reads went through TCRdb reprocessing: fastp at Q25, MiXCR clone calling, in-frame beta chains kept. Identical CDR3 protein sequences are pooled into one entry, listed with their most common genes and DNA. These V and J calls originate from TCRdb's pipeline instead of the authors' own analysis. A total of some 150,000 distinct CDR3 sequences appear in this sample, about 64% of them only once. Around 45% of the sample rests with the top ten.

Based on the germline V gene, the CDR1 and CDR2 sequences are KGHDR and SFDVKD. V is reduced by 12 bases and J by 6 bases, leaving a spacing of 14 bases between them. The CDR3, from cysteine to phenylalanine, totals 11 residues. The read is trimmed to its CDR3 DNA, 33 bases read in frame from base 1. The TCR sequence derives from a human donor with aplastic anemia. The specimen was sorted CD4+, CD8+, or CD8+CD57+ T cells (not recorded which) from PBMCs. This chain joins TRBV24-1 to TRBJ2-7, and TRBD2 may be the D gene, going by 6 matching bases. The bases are TGTGCCGCGGGGTCGGGGTTCGAGCAGTACTTC. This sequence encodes CAAGSGFEQYF.